These 11 T cell receptor beta chains came from one sample sequenced in a study of metastatic and nonmetastatic thyroid tumors. TCRdb reassembled clones from the PCR reads with MiXCR. The repertoire has more than 13,000 clones, approximately 30% of them found once; the top ten carry about 52%. Patients underwent thyroid surgery, and none had received any treatment before it. The sequencing sample was made of tumor tissue. These receptors came from a male donor with papillary thyroid cancer or a benign thyroid nodule (not recorded which). Some clones in this sample may be carry-over from other donors' samples.

Sample share makes this clone medium-sized. The V and J genes are TRBV6-1 and TRBJ2-5; D tentatively reads TRBD1 or TRBD2 (5 bases each). This CDR3 contains 10 residues. Per germline, CDR1 MNHNS and CDR2 SASEGT. Deletions cut 10 bases from V and 3 bases from J, with 6 bases between. For the CDR3, the DNA is TGTGCCATGGGGGAAGAGACCCAGTACTTC. Its translation: CAMGEETQYF.

In its sample, this clone was seen many times. The V call is TRBV24-1, the J call TRBJ2-3; no firm D call. The length of the CDR3 is 14 residues. V was pared by 0 bases and J by 4 bases, with 7 bases between. CDR1 is KGHDR and CDR2 is SFDVKD in the germline V gene. The CDR3 coding sequence is TGTGCCACCAGTGATTTGCATGGGGCAGATACGCAGTATTTT. The encoded protein is CATSDLHGADTQYF.

In this sample, this clone turned up many times. The chain has TRBV2 and TRBJ2-5; D not certain. The V end was cut by 5 bases, the J end by 0 bases, with 7 bases between. CDR1 and CDR2 from the germline V gene are SNHLY and FYNNEI. There are 13 residues in the CDR3. The chain's CDR3 is CASSRAYQETQYF. DNA of the CDR3: TGTGCCAGCAGTAGGGCCTACCAAGAGACCCAGTACTTC.

This clone ranks as medium-sized. This sequence joins TRBV2 and TRBJ1-2, with 11 bases that match TRBD1. CDR1 and CDR2 from the germline V gene are SNHLY and FYNNEI. The CDR3 extends over 14 amino acids. V lost 3 bases and J lost 7; bases outside the gene matches: 4. This CDR3 reads CASSDGQGAGGYTF. The CDR3 DNA reads as TGTGCCAGCAGTGACGGACAGGGGGCGGGTGGCTACACCTTC.

This clone was found many times. This rearrangement joins TRBV7-9 to TRBJ2-7; 9 nucleotides match TRBD2. Trimming removed 0 bases from V and 6 bases from J; junction bases left unmatched: 6. Germline CDR1 SEHNR, CDR2 FQNEAQ (reference sequence). This CDR3 is 15 amino acids long. The CDR3 DNA reads TGTGCCAGCAGCTTAGCGCTTGCGGGGGGGTCCGAGCAGTACTTC. It is translated as CASSLALAGGSEQYF.

This clone was recorded a few times. The chain recombines TRBV7-2 with TRBJ2-4, with 7 bases that match TRBD1. CDR1 and CDR2 from the germline V gene are SGHTA and FQGNSA. The CDR3 contains 15 residues. V lost 3 bases, J lost 1 base, and 3 bases stayed unmatched. This CDR3 is CASSFLGQAKNIQYF. The CDR3 nucleotides read TGTGCCAGCAGCTTCCTGGGACAGGCCAAAAACATTCAGTACTTC.

This chain links TRBV27 with TRBJ2-3; 11 bases are shared with TRBD2. Germline CDR1 is MNHEY and CDR2 is SMNVEV (reference sequence). CDR3 length: 16 amino acids. The trim removed 3 bases at V and 1 base at J, leaving 3 bases unmatched. This CDR3 is CASSFPTSGGTDTQYF. The CDR3 DNA reads TGTGCCAGCAGTTTCCCGACTAGCGGGGGCACAGATACGCAGTATTTT.

This clone has more than one count but fewer than ten. This chain uses TRBV6-5 with TRBJ2-1; TRBD2 agrees at 10 bases. V dropped 2 bases and J dropped 6; count of bases not matched to a gene: 10. The CDR3 runs to 17 residues. From germline, CDR1 is MNHEY and CDR2 SVGAGI. CDR3 DNA sequence: TGTGCCAGCAGTTACGAGGCTAGCGGGAGCCTATTCAATGAGCAGTTCTTC. Its protein is CASSYEASGSLFNEQFF.

This clone showed up many times. The chain is built from TRBV6-2 or TRBV6-3 and TRBJ2-5; D is uncertain. Trimming cost V 8 bases and J 2 bases, with 12 bases left between them. Per germline, CDR1 MNHEY and CDR2 SVGEGT. The CDR3 has 13 amino acids. The CDR3: CASVRTRQETQYF. CDR3 bases: TGTGCCAGCGTCCGGACGCGACAAGAGACCCAGTACTTC.

This clone was counted at least ten times. The J gene is TRBJ1-3, the V gene TRBV6-1; no firm D call. The CDR3 extends over 14 amino acids. Germline V lookup: CDR1 MNHNS, CDR2 SASEGT. The V end was cut by 8 bases, the J end by 0 bases, with 11 bases between. The CDR3 nucleotides read TGTGCCAGCGGAAGACTGAGCTCTGGAAACACCATATATTTT. Translated: CASGRLSSGNTIYF.

This clone rates as medium-sized (0.01 to 0.1%). The chain employs TRBV12-3 or TRBV12-4 and TRBJ2-7, with 10 positions matching TRBD1. The CDR3 contains 14 residues. The V gene end was trimmed by 5 bases and the J gene end by 5 bases; junction bases not matched to a gene: 6. The CDR3 DNA is TGTGCCAGCAGTCCGCGACAGGGGGCTCACGAGCAGTACTTC. This encodes CASSPRQGAHEQYF.